The T cell receptor beta chain under discussion was sequenced for a study of OX40 agonist ivuxolimab in advanced cancers. Study-level results: Clones of CD4+ and CD8+ blood T cells grew by week 6 at doses of 0.1 to 3.0 mg/kg. People who partly responded at 0.1-3.0 mg/kg had some of the least clonal expansion seen.

In its sample, this clone was seen once. The antigen remains undetermined. Only in-frame clones appear in the TCRdb table, and some are missing; sequencing was by immunoSEQ multiplex PCR. Here the sample spans about 100,000 clones, more than 85% being singletons. Enrollment shut out patients with autoimmune disease history or systemic immunosuppression. CDR1 and CDR2 from the germline V gene are SGHTA and FQGTGA. The CDR3 covers 16 residues. Trimming stripped 1 base from V and 0 bases from J, with 10 bases between. This receptor was identified in an adult with an advanced solid tumor such as melanoma, head and neck, liver or kidney cancer. The source material was CD4+ or CD8+ T cells sorted from blood, sampled in a trial of the OX40 agonist ivuxolimab. V and J are TRBV7-3 and TRBJ2-1; D not certain. CDR3 sequence (DNA): TGTGCCAGCAGCTTAAGGTGGCCCCACTCCTACAATGAGCAGTTCTTC. It specifies CASSLRWPHSYNEQFF.